A selection of T cell receptor beta chains follows, all from one sample in a study of blood T cell repertoires in COVID-19. Assay: immunoSEQ multiplex PCR; the TCRdb copy retains only in-frame clones and omits some. Among approximately 480,000 clones listed, around 90% were seen once. The specimen sequenced was PBMCs or T cells enriched from blood (not recorded which). Every receptor here comes from a woman between 18 and 29 years old who had recovered from COVID-19. Each CDR3 is given with its conserved first and last residue. Fields, in order: V gene, clone size, J gene, D gene, CDR3 DNA, CDR3 protein. D genes are given only for firm matches. For some rows the clone size is stated as once, few or many, or as a class when expanded; others skip it.

TRBV28,.,TRBJ2-1,.,TGTGCCAGCAGTCCCCGGGATAGCGAGGTTGATGAGCAGTTCTTC,CASSPRDSEVDEQFF
TRBV6-6,.,TRBJ2-3,TRBD1,TGTGCCAGCAGTCCAGGGACAGGGGTTAGAAACGCAGATACGCAGTATTTT,CASSPGTGVRNADTQYF
TRBV10-3,.,TRBJ1-3,.,TGTGCCATCACCCAAGGATTAGGGAGCTCTGGAAACACCATATATTTT,CAITQGLGSSGNTIYF
TRBV7-9,few,TRBJ1-1,.,TGTGCCAGCAGCCCAGGACAAGAGAACACTGAAGCTTTCTTT,CASSPGQENTEAFF
TRBV7-2,.,TRBJ1-3,.,TGTGCCAGCAGCTCGGAGGGAACCTCCGGAAACACCATATATTTT,CASSSEGTSGNTIYF
TRBV5-6,once,TRBJ2-7,.,TGTGCCAGCAGCTACGGGACGCCAGGGGGGGAGCAGTACTTC,CASSYGTPGGEQYF
TRBV29-1,.,TRBJ2-5,TRBD2,TGCAGCGGGGCCCGGGGGGAAGAGACCCAGTACTTC,CSGARGEETQYF
TRBV9,.,TRBJ2-7,TRBD1,TGTGCCAGCAGCGTAGGGACAGGGATGGTCGGAGAGCAGTACTTC,CASSVGTGMVGEQYF
TRBV2,.,TRBJ2-3,.,TGTGCCAGCCGCCCACGGGGGCTAGCGGTCACAGATACGCAGTATTTT,CASRPRGLAVTDTQYF
TRBV5-4,.,TRBJ1-1,.,TGTGCCAGCAGCTTCGGCGGGAACACTGAAGCTTTCTTT,CASSFGGNTEAFF
TRBV25-1,.,TRBJ2-1,.,TGTGCCAGCAGTGACCCGAACTACCAGGGGGACTGGCAGTTCTTC,CASSDPNYQGDWQFF
TRBV7-9,.,TRBJ1-1,TRBD1,TGTGCCAGCAGCCCCAACAGGGGAGGAAACACTGAAGCTTTCTTT,CASSPNRGGNTEAFF
TRBV5-6,.,TRBJ1-2,.,TGTGCCAGCAGCTTGCGTATTTCGGGGTCGAGTGGCTACACCTTC,CASSLRISGSSGYTF
TRBV5-5,.,TRBJ2-2,.,TGTGCCAGCAGCTTGGTGGGGGCAGGGAATGTGGAGCTGTTTTTT,CASSLVGAGNVELFF
TRBV24-1,.,TRBJ1-1,TRBD1,TGTGCCTCCCTCCAACAGGGGGCGCGGACTGAAGCTTTCTTT,CASLQQGARTEAFF
TRBV3-1/TRBV3-2,.,TRBJ1-3,TRBD1,TGTGCCAGCAGCCAAACGCGACAGGGAGGCGTGGGCTCTGGAAACACCATATATTTT,CASSQTRQGGVGSGNTIYF
TRBV9,.,TRBJ1-4,TRBD1,TGTGCCAGCAGCGTAGAGGGGGCAGGTGAAAAACTGTTTTTT,CASSVEGAGEKLFF
TRBV9,.,TRBJ1-2,.,TGTGCCAGCACCCTGGACTTAAACTATGGCTACACCTTC,CASTLDLNYGYTF
TRBV6-5,once,TRBJ2-2,.,TGTGCCAGCAGTTGGCAAAGGAACACCGGGGAGCTGTTTTTT,CASSWQRNTGELFF
TRBV7-3,once,TRBJ2-2,TRBD2,TGTGCCAGCAGCGAAGACCGCGGGGGGAAGAACACCGGGGAGCTGTTTTTT,CASSEDRGGKNTGELFF
TRBV5-4,few,TRBJ2-7,TRBD1,TGTGCCAGCAGACGGGACAGGGGGCTGGACGAGCAGTACTTC,CASRRDRGLDEQYF
TRBV5-8,.,TRBJ1-3,.,TGTGCCAGCAGCTTGGTACGCGACACCATATATTTT,CASSLVRDTIYF
TRBV7-2,.,TRBJ1-1,.,TGTGCCAGCAGCTTAGAGGAAGGGGAGAACACTGAAGCTTTCTTT,CASSLEEGENTEAFF
TRBV5-1,.,TRBJ1-2,.,TGCGCCAGCAGCTTGTCTACAGCCAGCTATGGCTACACCTTC,CASSLSTASYGYTF
TRBV28,once,TRBJ1-2,.,TGTGCCAGCAGTTCCCCCGGTGGTGGCTACACCTTC,CASSSPGGGYTF
TRBV18,.,TRBJ2-7,TRBD1,TGTGCCAGCTCCCCGGACAGGGTGAGGTCCTACGAGCAGTACTTC,CASSPDRVRSYEQYF
TRBV10-1,.,TRBJ2-3,.,TGCGCCAGCAAGGAGGCGGAGGCCGCGGCAGATACGCAGTATTTT,CASKEAEAAADTQYF
TRBV2,.,TRBJ1-2,.,TGTGCCAGCAGTGGGACAGCGGATAGAAACTATGGCTACACCTTC,CASSGTADRNYGYTF
TRBV7-2,once,TRBJ1-1,.,TGTGCCAGCAGCGCGCCCCGAGGGGGGGGTGAAGCTTTCTTT,CASSAPRGGGEAFF
TRBV15,.,TRBJ2-2,.,TGTGCCACCAGCAGAGATCTCGCGGGGAACGCCGGGGAGCTGTTTTTT,CATSRDLAGNAGELFF
TRBV28,.,TRBJ1-6,TRBD1,TGTGCCAGCAGTTCCCGAACAGGGGGCCCAAATTCACCCCTCCACTTT,CASSSRTGGPNSPLHF
TRBV6-5,.,TRBJ1-1,.,TGTGCCAGCAGTTACTCGGAGGATACTGAAGCTTTCTTT,CASSYSEDTEAFF
TRBV19,.,TRBJ1-1,.,TGTGCCAGTAGTATTTCAGTGGTGTCGCTTGGTGAAGCTTTCTTT,CASSISVVSLGEAFF
TRBV19,.,TRBJ1-3,.,TGTGCCAGTAGTACCCGAGGAGGGTTCGGAAACACCATATATTTT,CASSTRGGFGNTIYF
TRBV7-9,.,TRBJ1-5,.,TGTGCCAGCAGCTTAGGTTACAATCAGCCCCAGCATTTT,CASSLGYNQPQHF
TRBV5-6,.,TRBJ1-1,.,TGTGCCAGCAGCTTCCCCGGGGGGCAAACTGAAGCTTTCTTT,CASSFPGGQTEAFF
TRBV3-1/TRBV3-2,.,TRBJ2-3,.,TGTGCCAGCAGCCAAGATGAGCCAGATACGCAGTATTTT,CASSQDEPDTQYF
TRBV10-1,.,TRBJ2-2,TRBD1,TGCGCCAGCAGTGACCCGACAGGGGGACCGGGGGAGCTGTTTTTT,CASSDPTGGPGELFF
TRBV15,.,TRBJ2-3,.,TGTGCCACCAGCAGACTCGCCGGGGCGCAGTATTTT,CATSRLAGAQYF
TRBV19,.,TRBJ1-5,.,TGTGCCAGTAGTCAACAGACCAATCAGCCCCAGCATTTT,CASSQQTNQPQHF
TRBV2,.,TRBJ1-1,TRBD1,TGTGCCAGCAAGGAGGGACAGGGGAACACTGAAGCTTTCTTT,CASKEGQGNTEAFF